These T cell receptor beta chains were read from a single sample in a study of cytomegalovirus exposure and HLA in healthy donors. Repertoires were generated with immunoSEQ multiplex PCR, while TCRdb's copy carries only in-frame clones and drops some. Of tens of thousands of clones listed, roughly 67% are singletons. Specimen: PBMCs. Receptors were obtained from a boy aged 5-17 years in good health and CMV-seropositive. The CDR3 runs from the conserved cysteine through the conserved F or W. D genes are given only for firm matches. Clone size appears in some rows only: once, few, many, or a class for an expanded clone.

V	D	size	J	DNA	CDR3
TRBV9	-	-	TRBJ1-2	TGTGCCAGCAGCTGGAGGGGAAGTAACTATGGCTACACCTTC	CASSWRGSNYGYTF
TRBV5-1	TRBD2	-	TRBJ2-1	TGCGCCAGCAGCTGGAGTGGGACTAGCGGGTACAATGAGCAGTTCTTC	CASSWSGTSGYNEQFF
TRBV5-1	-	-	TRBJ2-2	TGCGCCAGCAGCGTACTGGACACCTCGAACACCGGGGAGCTGTTTTTT	CASSVLDTSNTGELFF
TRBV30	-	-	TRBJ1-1	TGTGCCTGGAACCCCGGGGGCACTGAAGCTTTCTTT	CAWNPGGTEAFF
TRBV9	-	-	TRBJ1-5	TGTGCCAGCGCCTCCAGTTATAGCAATCAGCCCCAGCATTTT	CASASSYSNQPQHF
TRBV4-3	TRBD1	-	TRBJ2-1	TGCGCCAGCAGCCAAGGAACAGGGGTATACAATGAGCAGTTCTTC	CASSQGTGVYNEQFF
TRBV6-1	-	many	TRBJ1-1	TGTGCCAGCAGCCCCACACAGGGCACTGAAGCTTTCTTT	CASSPTQGTEAFF
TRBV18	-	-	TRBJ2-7	TGTGCCAGCTCACGGACCGGGACAAACTCCTACGAGCAGTACTTC	CASSRTGTNSYEQYF
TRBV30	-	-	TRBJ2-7	TGTGCCTGGAGTGCCAGGCAATACGAGCAGTACTTC	CAWSARQYEQYF
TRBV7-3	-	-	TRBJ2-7	TGTGCCAGCAGCCCAGGGGCTAGCGGCCTCTACGAGCAGTACTTC	CASSPGASGLYEQYF
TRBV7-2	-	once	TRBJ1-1	TGTGCCAGCAGCTTAGTTGGGAGTATAAACACTGAAGCTTTCTTT	CASSLVGSINTEAFF
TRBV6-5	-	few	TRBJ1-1	TGTGCCACCATGGAGTCCGTGGACACTGAAGCTTTCTTT	CATMESVDTEAFF
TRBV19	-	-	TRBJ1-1	TGTGCCAGTAGTATAGTTTGGCAGAACACTGAAGCTTTCTTT	CASSIVWQNTEAFF
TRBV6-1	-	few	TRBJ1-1	TGTGCCAGCAGTGAGGCGGCGGGTCCCGCAGCTTTCTTT	CASSEAAGPAAFF
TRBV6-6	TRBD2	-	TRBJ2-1	TGTGCCAGCAGGCCGGGACTAGCGGTTTACAATGAGCAGTTCTTC	CASRPGLAVYNEQFF
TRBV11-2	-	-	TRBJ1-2	TGTGCCAGCAGAGTAGGGCCCGGCGGGCTGCAGAATGGCTACACCTTC	CASRVGPGGLQNGYTF
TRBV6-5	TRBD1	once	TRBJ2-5	TGTGCCAGCAGTTGGGACAGGGGAGGGGAGACCCAGTACTTC	CASSWDRGGETQYF
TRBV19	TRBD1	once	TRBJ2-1	TGTGCCAGTAGTACCGAACGGACAGGGGGCGACTACAATGAGCAGTTCTTC	CASSTERTGGDYNEQFF
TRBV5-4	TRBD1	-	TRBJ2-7	TGTGCCAGCAGCCGAGCCGGGACAGGGAACATTTACGAGCAGTACTTC	CASSRAGTGNIYEQYF
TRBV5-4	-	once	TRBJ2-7	TGTGCCAGCAGCTTAGTCGGTACCTACGAGCAGTACTTC	CASSLVGTYEQYF
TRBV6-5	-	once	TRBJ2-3	TGTGCCAGCACCGCTAGAACAGATACGCAGTATTTT	CASTARTDTQYF
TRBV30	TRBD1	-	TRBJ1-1	TGTGCCTGGGCTAGTCGGGACAGGGGGAACACTGAAGCTTTCTTT	CAWASRDRGNTEAFF
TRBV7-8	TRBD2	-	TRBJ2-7	TGTGCCAGCAACGTGACTAGCGCTCACTACGAGCAGTACTTC	CASNVTSAHYEQYF
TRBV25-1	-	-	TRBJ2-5	TGTGCCAGCAGTTGGCAGGCCAGGGCCCAGTACTTC	CASSWQARAQYF
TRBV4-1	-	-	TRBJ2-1	TGCGCCAGCAGCCAAGATCGTAACATGGGCCCTTTTGAGCAGTTCTTC	CASSQDRNMGPFEQFF
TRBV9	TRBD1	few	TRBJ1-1	TGTGCCAGCACCCGGGACAGGGGTTCGGTTGAAGCTTTCTTT	CASTRDRGSVEAFF
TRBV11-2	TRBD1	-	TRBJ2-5	TGTGCCAGCAGCTTAGAAGGGACAGGGCAAGAGACCCAGTACTTC	CASSLEGTGQETQYF
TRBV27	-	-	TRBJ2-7	TGTGCCAGCAGTCCCGGGCTAGCGATCTACGAGCAGTACTTC	CASSPGLAIYEQYF
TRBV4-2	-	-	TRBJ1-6	TGTGCCAGCAGCCAAGATCGGCGGGGAGGTAATTCACCCCTCCACTTT	CASSQDRRGGNSPLHF
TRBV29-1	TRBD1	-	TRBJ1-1	TGCAGCGCGTCCAGGGGGCGAGGCACTGAAGCTTTCTTT	CSASRGRGTEAFF
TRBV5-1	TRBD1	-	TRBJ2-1	TGCGCCAGCAGCTTGTGGGACAGATACAATGAGCAGTTCTTC	CASSLWDRYNEQFF
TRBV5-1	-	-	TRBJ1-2	TGCGCCAGCAGCCCACCGGGGGGCGTAAACTATGGCTACACCTTC	CASSPPGGVNYGYTF
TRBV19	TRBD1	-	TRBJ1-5	TGTGCCAGTAGTACCCGGACAGGGGTTCAGCCCCAGCATTTT	CASSTRTGVQPQHF
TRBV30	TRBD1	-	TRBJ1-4	TGTGCCTGGAGTGTGGGACAGGGAAATGAAAAACTGTTTTTT	CAWSVGQGNEKLFF